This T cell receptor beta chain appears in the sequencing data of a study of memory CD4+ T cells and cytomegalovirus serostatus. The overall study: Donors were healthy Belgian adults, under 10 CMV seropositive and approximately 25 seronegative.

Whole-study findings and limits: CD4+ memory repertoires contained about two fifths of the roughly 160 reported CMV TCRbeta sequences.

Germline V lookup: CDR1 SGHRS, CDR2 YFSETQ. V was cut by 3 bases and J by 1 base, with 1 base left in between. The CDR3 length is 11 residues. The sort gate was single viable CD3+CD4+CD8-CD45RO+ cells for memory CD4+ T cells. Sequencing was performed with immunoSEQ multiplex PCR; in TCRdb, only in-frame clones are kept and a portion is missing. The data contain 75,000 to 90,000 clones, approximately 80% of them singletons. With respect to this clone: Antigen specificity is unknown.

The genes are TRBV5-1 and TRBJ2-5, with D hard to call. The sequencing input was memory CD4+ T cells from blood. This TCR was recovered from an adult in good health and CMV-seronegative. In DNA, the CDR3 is TGCGCCAGCAGCTCCCAAGAGACCCAGTACTTC. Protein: CASSSQETQYF.